Listed below are T cell receptor beta chains from one sample, sequenced in a study of blood T cell repertoires in COVID-19. Method: immunoSEQ multiplex PCR; TCRdb's copy keeps in-frame clones and lacks some. The sample has 200,000 to 300,000 clones, around 87% seen once; the top ten hold roughly 5%. Sequencing was performed on peripheral blood. Source of these receptors: a woman in her sixties with COVID-19, enrolled during active disease. The CDR3 runs from the conserved cysteine through the conserved F or W. The D gene is left open where the match is weak. The size field is filled for only some rows; it gives once, few, many or a size class.

d_call j_call v_call clone_size cdr3_nt cdr3_aa
TRBD1 TRBJ2-1 TRBV5-1 . TGCGCCAGCAGCTTGTTACGGGGACAGGGCAGTAATGAGCAGTTCTTC CASSLLRGQGSNEQFF
TRBD1 TRBJ2-7 TRBV28 . TGTGCCAGCAGTAAACCGGGACAGGGGGCGAGCGAGCAGTACTTC CASSKPGQGASEQYF
. TRBJ1-5 TRBV18 . TGTGCCAGCTCCTCAAACCCCATGGTAGCCAATCAGCCCCAGCATTTT CASSSNPMVANQPQHF
TRBD1 TRBJ1-5 TRBV6-5 once TGTGCCAGCATCGCGGGACAGAGCAATCAGCCCCAGCATTTT CASIAGQSNQPQHF
. TRBJ1-2 TRBV18 . TGTGCCAGCTCACCATTAGGACAGACTAACTATGGCTACACCTTC CASSPLGQTNYGYTF
. TRBJ1-2 TRBV2 once TGTGCCAGCAGTGTTAGGGGGTCGGATGGCTACACCTTC CASSVRGSDGYTF
TRBD1 TRBJ2-7 TRBV19 . TGTGCCAGTAGTTTGGACAGGGGTACTGGCGAGCAGTACTTC CASSLDRGTGEQYF
. TRBJ1-2 TRBV29-1 . TGCAGCGTTGTGGCGGATAACTATGGCTACACCTTC CSVVADNYGYTF
. TRBJ1-2 TRBV10-3 . TGTGCCATCGTAATTTACACCTTC CAIVIYTF
TRBD2 TRBJ2-7 TRBV6-2/TRBV6-3 few TGTGCCAGCAGTAGACTAGCGGGAGTCCACGAGCAGTACTTC CASSRLAGVHEQYF
. TRBJ1-6 TRBV27 . TGTGCCAGCAGTTTAGGGTTCGGGAATTCACCCCTCCACTTT CASSLGFGNSPLHF
. TRBJ1-2 TRBV28 . TGTGCCAGCAGTTTATCGAGCTTCTATGGCTACACCTTC CASSLSSFYGYTF
. TRBJ1-2 TRBV6-5 . TGTGCCGGGAAGGGGGGGGCGCTGAACTATGGCTACACCTTC CAGKGGALNYGYTF
. TRBJ1-1 TRBV5-8 . TGTGCCAGCAGCTACCGACGTGAGGGATCCGAAGCTTTCTTT CASSYRREGSEAFF
TRBD2 TRBJ2-7 TRBV7-8 . TGTGCCAGCAGCCCCCTGGGGGGGATGGGGCCCTACGAGCAGTACTTC CASSPLGGMGPYEQYF
. TRBJ1-3 TRBV7-9 . TGTGCCAGCAGCTTACTGACAGGTTCTGGAAACACCATATATTTT CASSLLTGSGNTIYF
TRBD1 TRBJ1-5 TRBV29-1 . TGCAGCGTCGGGACAGGGGGCAATCAGCCCCAGCATTTT CSVGTGGNQPQHF
TRBD1 TRBJ1-5 TRBV5-1 . TGCGCCAGCAGCCGGGACAGGGGGTCGGATCAGCCCCAGCATTTT CASSRDRGSDQPQHF
TRBD2 TRBJ2-1 TRBV5-4 . TGTGCCAGCAGAGGGACTAGCGGGAGTTACAATGAGCAGTTCTTC CASRGTSGSYNEQFF
TRBD1 TRBJ2-5 TRBV6-1 . TGTGCCAGCAGTGACCAATACAGGGGTTCGGAGACCCAGTACTTC CASSDQYRGSETQYF
TRBD1 TRBJ1-4 TRBV9 . TGTGCCAGCAGCGTAGGGGCCTGGACAGGGGGAAGGGAAAAACTGTTTTTT CASSVGAWTGGREKLFF
TRBD1 TRBJ2-3 TRBV7-9 . TGTGCCAGCACCCCCCCCGGGACAGGACGCACAGATACGCAGTATTTT CASTPPGTGRTDTQYF
. TRBJ2-1 TRBV5-4 . TGTGCCAGCAGCCCCGGGAGTTCCTACAATGAGCAGTTCTTC CASSPGSSYNEQFF
. TRBJ1-6 TRBV5-1 . TGCGCCAGCAGCTTGGGAGGACAGAGATATTCACCCCTCCACTTT CASSLGGQRYSPLHF
TRBD1 TRBJ1-5 TRBV19 . TGTGCCAGTAGTACGGGACAGGGGAGTCAGCCCCAGCATTTT CASSTGQGSQPQHF
TRBD1 TRBJ2-5 TRBV7-2 . TGTGCCAGCAGCTACAGGGGGTCCTCTCAAGAGACCCAGTACTTC CASSYRGSSQETQYF
. TRBJ2-4 TRBV28 . TGTGCCAGCAGTCCACCTTTATGGAGGGAATACAAAAACATTCAGTACTTC CASSPPLWREYKNIQYF
TRBD1 TRBJ1-4 TRBV6-2/TRBV6-3 . TGTGCCAGCAGTTATGGGACAGGGTACCCCGAAAAACTGTTTTTT CASSYGTGYPEKLFF
TRBD1 TRBJ1-2 TRBV11-1 . TGTGCCAGCAGCTTTACGACAGGGACAGATGGCTACACCTTC CASSFTTGTDGYTF
. TRBJ2-7 TRBV28 . TGTGCCAGCAGAATTGGGACTCAAAGCTCCTACGAGCAGTACTTC CASRIGTQSSYEQYF
TRBD2 TRBJ2-1 TRBV20-1 . TGCAGTGCTAGTTTGGCGGGAGTATCCTACAATGAGCAGTTCTTC CSASLAGVSYNEQFF
. TRBJ2-1 TRBV11-2 . TGTGCCAGCAGCTTAGATCACCAGGGGTCATACAATGAGCAGTTCTTC CASSLDHQGSYNEQFF
. TRBJ1-5 TRBV7-8 . TGTGCCAGCAGCTTAGTAGCGGGGGGCTCTCAGCCCCAGCATTTT CASSLVAGGSQPQHF
. TRBJ2-7 TRBV6-2/TRBV6-3 . TGTGCCAGCAGCCAGAGCTCCTACGAGCAGTACTTC CASSQSSYEQYF
. TRBJ1-5 TRBV3-1/TRBV3-2 . TGTGCCAGCAGCCAAGATCGACGGGGGGCGGTTCAGCCCCAGCATTTT CASSQDRRGAVQPQHF
. TRBJ2-7 TRBV10-3 . TGTGCCATCAGTGAGGAACTTCGAGGGCGCGAGCAGTACTTC CAISEELRGREQYF
TRBD1 TRBJ1-6 TRBV27 . TGTGCCAGCAGTTTATGGACAGGGTTGGTGAATTCACCCCTCCACTTT CASSLWTGLVNSPLHF
. TRBJ1-2 TRBV18 . TGTGCCAGCTCACCACCTAGTGTTTTTTATGGCTACACCTTC CASSPPSVFYGYTF
TRBD2 TRBJ2-2 TRBV13 . TGTGCCAGCAGCCGGGGGGACCGCACCGGGGAGCTGTTTTTT CASSRGDRTGELFF
. TRBJ2-5 TRBV28 once TGTGCCAGCGCTAGACTTAAAGAGACCCAGTACTTC CASARLKETQYF
. TRBJ2-3 TRBV5-4 . TGTGCCAGCAGCCCCCAGGCTCGTTCGGATACGCAGTATTTT CASSPQARSDTQYF
. TRBJ2-5 TRBV11-3 . TGTGCCAGCAGCTTTAACAGGGAGACCCAGTACTTC CASSFNRETQYF
. TRBJ2-1 TRBV1 . TGCACCAGCAGCCTCATTGCCTGGCGGGAGGGCCGGGGTAATGAGCAGTTCTTC CTSSLIAWREGRGNEQFF
TRBD1 TRBJ1-3 TRBV28 few TGTGCCAGCAGTGCTGACAGGGACAGAGTCCGCTCTGGAAACACCATATATTTT CASSADRDRVRSGNTIYF
. TRBJ1-1 TRBV19 . TGTGCCAGTAGTATTTCGAAAGCCCGAGGGACTGAAGCTTTCTTT CASSISKARGTEAFF
. TRBJ2-6 TRBV28 . TGTGCCAGCGGGTACAGGGCGACTGGGGCCAACGTCCTGACTTTC CASGYRATGANVLTF
. TRBJ2-2 TRBV9 . TGTGCCAGCAGCGTCGCCGAGCCCACGGGCACCGGGGAGCTGTTTTTT CASSVAEPTGTGELFF
TRBD1 TRBJ1-4 TRBV9 . TGTGCCAGCAGCGTAGCAGGGGGCCTTGAAAAACTGTTTTTT CASSVAGGLEKLFF
. TRBJ2-2 TRBV4-3 . TGCGCCAGCAGCCAAGATTCACAGATCACCGGGGAGCTGTTTTTT CASSQDSQITGELFF
TRBD1 TRBJ1-1 TRBV7-9 few TGTGCCAGCAGCTCACAGGGGGAGGGGACTGAAGCTTTCTTT CASSSQGEGTEAFF
TRBD1 TRBJ1-5 TRBV19 . TGTGCCAGTAGTGGGACAGGGGGCAAACAGCCCCAGCATTTT CASSGTGGKQPQHF
TRBD1 TRBJ2-7 TRBV12-3/TRBV12-4 few TGTGCCAGCGGGGGGACAGGCCGCTACGAGCAGTACTTC CASGGTGRYEQYF
. TRBJ1-1 TRBV3-1/TRBV3-2 once TGTGCCAGCAGCCAAGGGACAAGCTGTTTCTTT CASSQGTSCFF
. TRBJ1-4 TRBV7-2 . TGTGCCAGCAGCTCACCTAGGGGAAACGGCGAAAAACTGTTTTTT CASSSPRGNGEKLFF
. TRBJ1-1 TRBV3-1/TRBV3-2 . TGTGCCAGCAGCGTTCGGAACACTGAAGCTTTCTTT CASSVRNTEAFF